This T cell receptor beta chain was recovered during a study of CD8+ T cells in alopecia areata. Turning to the study itself: The protocol delivered tofacitinib for 6 to 18 months, then withdrew it for 6 months. The study, taken as a whole, reports: Sequencing of scalp tissue also captures the resident alphabeta T cells of normal skin.

This clone has only a few counts. What it binds is not known. CDR3 length equals 15 residues. The J segment lost 2 bases and the V segment lost 4 bases, leaving 7 bases of the junction unmatched. Germline lookup yields CDR1 SGHAT and CDR2 FQNNGV. Isolated RNA was reverse transcribed into cDNA used as the sequencing template. The repertoire was sequenced with immunoSEQ multiplex PCR; TCRdb's copy has only in-frame clones and lacks some. The sample lists 150,000 to 200,000 clones, roughly 66% occurring once. J is TRBJ1-2 and V is TRBV11-2; TRBD1 matches at 7 bases. This clonotype originated in a human donor with alopecia areata. The sequenced sample was CD8+ T cells sorted from blood, obtained at week 0. In DNA, the CDR3 is TGTGCCAGCAGCTCCCCCGACAGGGCGAACTATGGCTACACCTTC. It is translated as CASSSPDRANYGYTF. The full variable domain, completed using reference TRBV11-2 and TRBJ1-2, is EAGVAQSPRYKIIEKRQSVAFWCNPISGHATLYWYQQILGQGPKLLIQFQNNGVVDDSQLPKDRFSAERLKGVDSTLKIQPAKLEDSAVYLCASSSPDRANYGYTFGSGTRLTVV.